This TCR beta chain was captured in a study of CD8 T cells in Susac syndrome. While CD8+ and CD4+ T cells were isolated negatively, TEMRA cells were enriched by FACS. This CDR3 region has 18 residues. CDR1 and CDR2 (germline): SNHLY, FYNNEI. With 1 base clipped from V and 5 bases from J, the junction kept 11 bases outside the gene matches. Random hexamers primed reverse transcription of about 0.45 to 1 ug RNA. TCRdb independently ran MiXCR on the immunoSEQ multiplex PCR reads; one entry per CDR3 protein. The sample has 200,000 to 250,000 distinct CDR3 sequences, 95% seen once; the top ten hold less than 0.095%.

The sequenced material came from CD4+ T cells from PBMCs. The sequence was obtained from a human donor with multiple sclerosis. The chain uses TRBV2 and TRBJ2-2; TRBD2 aligns across 9 bases. The CDR3 spells CASSEGHPGLARTGELFF. CDR3 bases: TGTGCCAGCAGTGAAGGTCACCCGGGACTAGCAAGGACCGGGGAGCTGTTTTTT.